The present entry profiles one TCR beta chain with its context. Here immunoSEQ multiplex PCR was the method, and the copy in TCRdb shows in-frame clones only, minus some. The sample lists approximately 94,000 clones; approximately 90% were seen once. These data come from a study of control samples from healthy donors and cancer patients. Germline V gene lookup returns CDR1 ENHRY and CDR2 SYGVKD. This CDR3 contains 17 residues. J lost 3 bases, V lost 2 bases, and 9 bases had no gene match. The specimen sequenced was blood. The rearrangement joins TRBV10-3 to TRBJ2-1; 8 bases agree with TRBD2. The TCR was taken from a woman aged 25 to 39 in good health. CDR3 sequence: CAISEAGRGEVYNEQFF. CDR3 nucleotide sequence: TGTGCCATCAGTGAGGCGGGGCGGGGGGAGGTCTACAATGAGCAGTTCTTC.